This entry lists 29 T cell receptor beta chains sequenced from one sample in a study of T cells expressing NK-cell markers. TCRdb reprocessed the 5' RACE reads, keeping one entry per CDR3 protein, no DNA. The listing contains a few hundred thousand distinct CDR3 sequences. The specimen was blood T cells: a sorted CD56 or NKG2C T cell subset, CD4+ or CD8+ T cells, or bulk PBMC T cells (not recorded which). The origin of the receptors is a man aged 18-70 years in good health.

The chain couples TRBV11-2 to TRBJ2-1; absent DNA, TCRdb's TRBD1 call cannot be checked. CDR1 is SGHAT, CDR2 FQNNGV, per germline. The CDR3 spans 16 residues. The CDR3 reads CASSLVGGGRFNEQFF.

The chain is built from TRBV12-3 or TRBV12-4 and TRBJ2-6; TCRdb's assignment of TRBD1 cannot be checked, as there is no DNA. The CDR3 totals 16 residues. CDR3 loop: CASTVTGRSGANVLTF.

The chain recombines TRBV28 with TRBJ1-2; absent DNA, TCRdb's TRBD1 call cannot be checked. Germline CDR1 is MDHEN and CDR2 is SYDVKM. The CDR3 length is 16 residues. This CDR3 is CASTSPGDQSGSGYTF.

This rearrangement joins TRBV12-3 or TRBV12-4 to TRBJ2-3; TCRdb reports TRBD1, a call that lacks DNA to check it against. The length of the CDR3 is 15 residues. The CDR3 here is CASSLYSGPTDTQYF.

This rearrangement joins TRBV12-5 to TRBJ1-1; the TCRdb call, TRBD1, lacks DNA for checking. The CDR3 runs 17 residues. Germline V gene lookup returns CDR1 LGHNT and CDR2 FRNRAP. The chain's CDR3 is CASGPRRQGQGFTEAFF.

The chain recombines TRBV2 with TRBJ2-4; TCRdb selects TRBD2, and the lack of DNA leaves this call unchecked. This CDR3 has 14 residues. Germline CDR1 reads SNHLY; CDR2 reads FYNNEI. CDR3 in amino acids: CASRRGREAHIQYF. Using reference TRBV2 and TRBJ2-4 for the parts outside the CDR3, the full variable domain is EPEVTQTPSHQVTQMGQEVILRCVPISNHLYFYWYRQILGQKVEFLVSFYNNEISEKSEIFDDQFSVERPDGSNFTLKIRSTKLEDSAMYFCASRRGREAHIQYFGAGTRLSVL.

The chain joins TRBV2 to TRBJ2-1. Germline V gene lookup returns CDR1 SNHLY and CDR2 FYNNEI. This CDR3 contains 11 residues. This CDR3 is CASSLGYEQFF.

The V gene is TRBV20-1, the J gene TRBJ2-3; the TCRdb call, TRBD2, lacks DNA for checking. Germline V lookup: CDR1 DFQATT, CDR2 SNEGSKA (reference sequence). CDR3 length: 17 residues. The CDR3 reads CSARDTLRGGRGDTQYF.

The CDR3: CASSLGQGATNQPQHF. The chain employs TRBV12-3 or TRBV12-4 and TRBJ1-5; TCRdb reports TRBD1, a call that lacks DNA to check it against. This CDR3 region has 16 residues.

The rearrangement uses TRBV11-2 and TRBJ2-5; the TRBD2 assignment by TCRdb is unverifiable without DNA. The germline V gene encodes CDR1 SGHAT and CDR2 FQNNGV. This CDR3 comprises 15 residues. This chain's CDR3 is CASSFADGGGETQYF.

The chain couples TRBV4-1 to TRBJ2-7. The CDR3 is made up of 16 amino acids. Germline V gene data show CDR1 as MGHRA and CDR2 as YSYEKL. The CDR3 spells CASSQFDPAVSYEQYF.

The V and J genes are TRBV7-4 and TRBJ1-4; TCRdb indicates TRBD1, and absent DNA this call remains unverified. CDR3 length equals 15 residues. Germline V lookup: CDR1 SGHVT, CDR2 SQSDAQ. CDR3 region: CASSCRGAKNEKLFF.

The genes are TRBV24-1 and TRBJ2-2. Germline CDR1 and CDR2: KGHDR and SFDVKD. The length of the CDR3 is 14 residues. CDR3 loop: CATSGQPHTGELFF.

V usage is TRBV12-3 or TRBV12-4 and J usage is TRBJ1-4. The CDR3 spans 13 residues. CDR3 region: CASRTGVGEKLFF.

The rearrangement joins TRBV7-9 to TRBJ2-6. CDR3 length: 16 residues. Germline values: CDR1 SEHNR, CDR2 FQNEAQ (reference sequence). CDR3 sequence reads: CASSFSRDSGANVLTF.

The rearrangement uses TRBV7-3 and TRBJ1-1. Germline CDR1 SGHTA, CDR2 FQGTGA. CDR3 length: 13 amino acids. The CDR3 loop reads CASSNTKNTEAFF. Using reference TRBV7-3 and TRBJ1-1 for the parts outside the CDR3, the full variable domain is GAGVSQTPSNKVTEKGKYVELRCDPISGHTALYWYRQSLGQGPEFLIYFQGTGAADDSGLPNDRFFAVRPEGSVSTLKIQRTERGDSAVYLCASSNTKNTEAFFGQGTRLTVV.

The rearrangement joins TRBV20-1 to TRBJ2-1; TCRdb designates TRBD2, a call that cannot be tested without DNA. Germline V lookup: CDR1 DFQATT, CDR2 SNEGSKA (reference sequence). There are 14 residues in the CDR3. The CDR3: CSASRPTQGHEQFF.

The chain has TRBV9 and TRBJ1-5; TCRdb outputs TRBD1, but without DNA this stays unchecked. Germline values: CDR1 SGDLS, CDR2 YYNGEE. This CDR3 is 13 amino acids long. CDR3 in amino acids: CASSVGETEPQHF.

The rearrangement uses TRBV6-5 and TRBJ2-1; TCRdb names TRBD2, which stays unverified in the absence of DNA. This CDR3 has 15 residues. Germline V gene lookup returns CDR1 MNHEY and CDR2 SVGAGI. CDR3: CASIILAGGRNEQFF.

CDR3 amino acids: CASSPPFGEQFF. The chain joins TRBV18 to TRBJ2-1. This CDR3 spans 12 amino acids. In germline, CDR1 is KGHSH, CDR2 LQKENI.

The rearrangement joins TRBV2 to TRBJ2-3; TCRdb's D call, TRBD2, is unchecked because there is no DNA. This CDR3 has 16 residues. Germline assignment: CDR1 SNHLY and CDR2 FYNNEI. CDR3 protein: CASRGGLAGFTDTQYF.

The V call is TRBV6-1, the J call TRBJ1-2; TCRdb lists TRBD1, though no DNA is available to test this call. This CDR3 has 14 amino acids. Germline V lookup: CDR1 MNHNS, CDR2 SASEGT. The CDR3 reads CASSNPRGNYGYTF.

The rearrangement uses TRBV23-1 and TRBJ2-7; the D call from TCRdb, TRBD1, cannot be confirmed without DNA. TRBV23-1 is an open reading frame whose function is uncertain. The CDR3 is 13 amino acids. The CDR3 spells CASSQVRAHEQYF.

The V and J genes are TRBV6-1 and TRBJ2-7; TCRdb names TRBD2, which stays unverified in the absence of DNA. The CDR3 contains 15 residues. Germline values: CDR1 MNHNS, CDR2 SASEGT. CDR3 residues: CASSVSGLTTYEQYF.

V is TRBV11-2 and J is TRBJ2-1; TCRdb calls TRBD1, which cannot be checked without DNA. The CDR3 sequence is 18 residues long. Germline CDR1 and CDR2: SGHAT and FQNNGV. The CDR3 region is CASSLRGPGTGETNVQFF.

V is TRBV9 and J is TRBJ2-7; TCRdb lists TRBD1, though no DNA is available to test this call. The CDR3 has 13 residues. Germline V CDR1 and CDR2: SGDLS, YYNGEE. CDR3 sequence: CASSRDLTYEQYF.

Here the CDR3 reads CSARDWQGEGDEQFF. The V call is TRBV20-1, the J call TRBJ2-1; the D call from TCRdb, TRBD1, cannot be confirmed without DNA. Germline V gives CDR1 DFQATT, CDR2 SNEGSKA (reference sequence). The CDR3 has 15 amino acids.

The rearrangement links TRBV7-9 to TRBJ1-5; TCRdb indicates TRBD1, and absent DNA this call remains unverified. Germline V gives CDR1 SEHNR, CDR2 FQNEAQ (reference sequence). This CDR3 is built from 14 residues. This CDR3 reads CASSRGQGNQPQHF.

J is TRBJ1-6 and V is TRBV20-1; the TRBD1 assignment by TCRdb is unverifiable without DNA. The CDR3 is made up of 14 amino acids. Germline V gene sequence: CDR1 DFQATT, CDR2 SNEGSKA (reference sequence). Here the CDR3 reads CSAVSGTDNSPLHF.